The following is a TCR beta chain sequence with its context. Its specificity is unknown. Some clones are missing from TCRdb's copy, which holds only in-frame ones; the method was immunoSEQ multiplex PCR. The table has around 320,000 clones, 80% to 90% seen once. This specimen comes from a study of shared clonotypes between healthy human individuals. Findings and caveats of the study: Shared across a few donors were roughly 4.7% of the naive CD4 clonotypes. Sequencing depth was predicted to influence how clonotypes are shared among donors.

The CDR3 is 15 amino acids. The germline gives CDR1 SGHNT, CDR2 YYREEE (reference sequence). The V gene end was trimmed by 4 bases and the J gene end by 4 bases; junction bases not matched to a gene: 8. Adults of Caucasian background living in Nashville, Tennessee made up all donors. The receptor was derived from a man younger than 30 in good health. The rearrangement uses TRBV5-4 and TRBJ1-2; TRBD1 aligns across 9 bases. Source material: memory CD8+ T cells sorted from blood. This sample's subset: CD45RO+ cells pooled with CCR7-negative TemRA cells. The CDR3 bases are TGTGCCAGCAGCCCCCAGGGACAGGGAGTCTATGGCTACACCTTC. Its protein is CASSPQGQGVYGYTF.